A single T cell receptor beta chain is shown here with its context. The antigen remains undetermined. TCRdb re-called the 5' RACE reads with MiXCR, one entry per CDR3 protein. The table has roughly 250,000 distinct CDR3 sequences, roughly 17% seen once. The data derive from a study of T-cell memory formation after mild COVID-19. In the study overall: TCR clusters largely stayed donor specific. Whole-study results and caveats: Clones contracting across day 15 to 85 had a balanced CD4/CD8 profile; later expanding clones leaned CD4+. Specificity for SARS-CoV-2 was not confirmed among the second-wave clones peaking on day 37.

This TCR derives from a man aged 18 to 30 who had mild COVID-19 (a few samples of this study predate the infection). Cell type and time point are not known. The sequenced sample consisted of PBMCs or a T cell subset sorted from them (not recorded which).

CDR3 nucleotides: TGTGCCAGCAGTTACGGAGCGACAGAAAACACTGAAGCTTTCTTT. This codes for CASSYGATENTEAFF. The genes are TRBV6-5 and TRBJ1-1; a weak D match, TRBD1 (5 bases). Trimming shortened V by 2 bases and J by 2 bases, and 12 bases separated the two germline ends. The CDR3 totals 15 residues. Germline V gives CDR1 MNHEY, CDR2 SVGAGI.